This T cell receptor (beta chain) was sequenced in a study of cytomegalovirus exposure and HLA in healthy donors. The study's findings and limits: Per published accounts, TCR beta sequences correctly predicted the HLA-A and HLA-B alleles of most subjects. Reportedly, a later analysis found an Asian-associated ancestry cluster had fewer N-insertions than the roughly 700-donor mean.

The germline V gene encodes CDR1 SGHDT and CDR2 YYEEEE. The V end lost 5 bases, the J end lost 8 bases, and 11 bases lay between the germline ends. The CDR3 consists of 13 residues. With regard to this clone: Its specificity is unknown.

13 Jbeta primers and 60 Vbeta primers were used for the PCR. Method: immunoSEQ multiplex PCR; TCRdb's copy keeps in-frame clones and lacks some. The sample yields around 200,000 clones, around 76% seen once. The specimen was PBMCs. The clonotype was recovered from a man aged 35 to 55 in good health and CMV-seropositive. The gene calls are TRBV5-6 and TRBJ1-6, with D perhaps TRBD1 (5 bases). The CDR3 is CASRGWGDSPLHF. Here the CDR3 DNA reads TGTGCCAGCAGAGGTTGGGGGGATTCACCCCTCCACTTT.